This entry is about one T cell receptor beta chain. Its antigen is not yet known. No per-base quality is available; no much larger clone lies one base away. The meaning of the sample's treatment or condition label: over 15 received Ad26.COV2.S at low or high dose, single or two shots; about 5 received placebo; per-sample allocation not given. For vaccine and placebo recipients, repertoires were sequenced using samples collected on day 63 after the first injection. Between 29 July and 7 August 2020, Cohort 1b enrolled some 25 adults aged 18-55 years at one site in Boston, USA. Ad26.COV2.S was a replication-incompetent adenovirus type 26 vector that expressed a prefusion-stabilized SARS-CoV-2 spike protein derived from the original Wuhan strain. The immunoSEQ Assay was the method used to sequence TCRbeta CDR3 regions. After extraction, genomic DNA underwent amplification by bias-controlled multiplex PCR, followed by high-throughput sequencing. Turning to the authors' computational methods: Collapsing and filtering of sequences were performed to quantify the absolute abundance of each unique TCRbeta CDR3 region. Usable DNA was measured by amplifying reference genes present in all nucleated cells, and TCRbeta template counts were normalized to that usable DNA to estimate T cell fraction. Repertoire TCRs were annotated as SARS-CoV-2-specific when V gene, CDR3 amino acid sequence and J gene were exactly matched to a known reactive TCR set. The reference SARS-CoV-2 TCR set came from MIRA and was filtered for enrichment in COVID-19-positive ImmuneCODE repertoires, removing public or cross-reactive TCRs. Using the MIRA antigens, annotated TCRs were further analysed by specific ORF or by position within an ORF. Breadth was defined as the number of annotated unique rearrangements divided by the total number of unique productive rearrangements, and depth was defined as the summed frequency of the annotated unique rearrangements. Two-sided Wilcoxon rank-sum tests were applied when comparing TCR breadth between groups. TCRdb stores this immuneACCESS table with in-frame sequences only. Part of the clones is absent; in the studies checked, under half of the shortfall reflects unresolved V genes, and no reason is known for the rest. Clone size and V and J calls were adopted from that table, with D and trimming inferred from the DNA. This sample is represented by roughly 700,000 clones; around 90% of them were singletons. The leading ten clones occupy roughly 1.5% of the sample.

This record belongs to a study of Ad26.COV2.S vaccination and SARS-CoV-2 variants (dated by TCRdb to the early 2020s). As for the study more broadly: Vaccine-arm donors were drawn from COV1001, a multicentre, randomized, double-blind, placebo-controlled phase I-IIa trial of Ad26.COV2.S in healthy adults. A total of around 32 samples were included in the TCR-sequenced set, comprising around 19 Ad26.COV2.S vaccine recipients, 5 placebo recipients and 8 SARS-CoV-2 convalescent individuals. TCRbeta repertoire sequencing served as the tool for gauging how specific and how broad the SARS-CoV-2-reactive T cell receptors were following Ad26.COV2.S vaccination. Ad26.COV2.S was administered intramuscularly at a dose of 5x10^10 or 1x10^11 viral particles, either as one shot or as two shots given 56 days apart. Trial participants were randomized into five groups of five: low-dose or high-dose Ad26.COV2.S given once or twice, or placebo on both occasions. Blinding of investigators to trial group allocation was maintained during experiments and outcome assessment. Results the study describes overall, beyond this receptor: The study was not powered for comparison of responses between vaccine doses or regimens. After vaccination, substantial breadth of spike-specific CD8+ and CD4+ T cell responses was reported. Compared with placebo recipients, Ad26.COV2.S recipients showed higher spike-specific TCR breadth (P = 0.0014). Comparable non-spike TCR breadth was observed between vaccine and placebo recipients, consistent with only spike being contained in the vaccine. It was noted by the authors that total T cell responses may have been underestimated by the TCR breadth and depth analyses.

Including the terminal cysteine and phenylalanine, the CDR3 comprises 13 residues. Only the CDR3 portion is preserved as DNA: 39 bases, with reading frame beginning at the first base. CDR1 and CDR2 are read off the germline V gene as SGHTA and FQGTGA. V lost 5 bases and J lost 6 bases, and the count of bases not matched to a germline gene is 1. Sequencing used peripheral blood, obtained in a trial of Ad26.COV2.S vaccine versus placebo. The TCR sequence derives from a person between 18 and 60 years old who received the Ad26.COV2.S COVID-19 vaccine or a placebo. The chain is encoded by TRBV7-3 joined to TRBJ1-6, and TRBD1 aligns with 7 junction nucleotides. The DNA sequence is given as TGTGCCAGCAGCCAGGGGGGTAATTCACCCCTCCACTTT. This encodes CASSQGGNSPLHF.